This T cell receptor (beta chain) was profiled in a study of CD4 T cells in relation to SARS-CoV-2 and coronaviruses. CD4+ T cells from unexposed donors were obtained before the COVID-19 pandemic (2011-2018). Isolation of CD4+ T cells took place after 10 days in culture. Sequencing was performed with immunoSEQ multiplex PCR; in TCRdb, only in-frame clones are kept and a portion is missing. The profile shows 20,000 to 30,000 clones, roughly 76% of them singletons. Points on this clone: Its antigen is as yet unknown.

The sample comprised CD4+ T cells from PBMCs, cultured in vitro. This TCR derives from a human donor in good health.

The CDR3 coding sequence is TGCGCCAGCAGCCCGGGACTTCTGCGAGAGACCCAGTACTTC. Translating gives CASSPGLLRETQYF. The rearrangement joins TRBV5-1 to TRBJ2-5; perhaps TRBD2 as D (6 bases). The V end was cut by 4 bases, the J end by 4 bases, with 14 bases between. CDR1 SGHRS and CDR2 YFSETQ come from the germline V gene. This CDR3 spans 14 amino acids.